Each of the 26 T cell receptor beta chains below was sequenced from the same sample in a study of blood T cell repertoires in COVID-19. The data were produced by immunoSEQ multiplex PCR, yet TCRdb's version contains in-frame clones alone and is incomplete. The sample lists under 250,000 clones, about 87% occurring once. The sequencing input was peripheral blood. These receptor sequences come from a young man with COVID-19, enrolled during active disease.

The chain links TRBV7-2 to TRBJ2-3; possible D gene TRBD2, 6 bases. The CDR3 sequence is 14 residues long. V dropped 3 bases and J dropped 0 bases, with 7 bases sitting between them. Germline V lookup: CDR1 SGHTA, CDR2 FQGNSA. The chain's CDR3 is CASSFGTSTDTQYF. For the CDR3, the DNA is TGTGCCAGCAGCTTCGGGACTAGCACAGATACGCAGTATTTT.

The chain couples TRBV5-5 to TRBJ1-5, with TRBD1 identical over 12 bases. The CDR3 totals 18 residues. Per the germline V gene, CDR1 is SGHKS and CDR2 is YYEKEE (reference sequence). V shed 4 bases, J shed 6 bases, and the junction held 14 bases outside the gene matches. The DNA for the CDR3 is TGTGCCAGCAGCCATCACCGGGACAGGGGGCAAGTGGGTCAGCCCCAGCATTTT. This encodes CASSHHRDRGQVGQPQHF.

This chain uses TRBV7-2 with TRBJ2-5; D is undetermined. The CDR3 covers 15 residues. Trimming took off 5 bases at V and 2 bases at J, with 15 bases between the two ends. The germline gives CDR1 SGHTA, CDR2 FQGNSA. The CDR3 nucleotides are TGTGCCAGCAGCCCAAACTTCGATACTCAAGAGACCCAGTACTTC. As protein: CASSPNFDTQETQYF. The whole variable domain, remainder taken from reference TRBV7-2 and TRBJ2-5, is GAGVSQSPSNKVTEKGKDVELRCDPISGHTALYWYRQSLGQGLEFLIYFQGNSAPDKSGLPSDRFSAERTGGSVSTLTIQRTQQEDSAVYLCASSPNFDTQETQYFGPGTRLLVL.

The chain carries TRBV7-3 and TRBJ2-7; the match to TRBD1 covers 7 bases. CDR3 length: 17 residues. J was trimmed by 1 base and V by 4 bases; bases with no gene match: 13. Germline V gene sequence: CDR1 SGHTA, CDR2 FQGTGA. The CDR3 sequence: CASSYTATGYLSYEQYF. CDR3 coding DNA: TGTGCCAGCAGCTACACCGCGACAGGGTATCTTTCCTACGAGCAGTACTTC.

Of note for this clone: This same CDR3 is encoded by further DNA sequences in the sample. The J gene is TRBJ1-2, the V gene TRBV12-3 or TRBV12-4; D is unclear. The V end lost 0 bases, the J end lost 5 bases, and 7 bases lay between the germline ends. This CDR3 comprises 13 residues. The CDR3 here is CASSLAGPYGYTF. CDR3 in DNA: TGTGCCAGCAGTTTAGCGGGCCCATATGGCTACACCTTC.

The chain uses TRBV30 and TRBJ1-2; 10 nucleotides agree with TRBD1. Trimming removed 2 bases from V and 3 bases from J; junction bases left unmatched: 6. Germline-derived CDR1 and CDR2 are GTSNPN and SVGIG (reference sequence). The CDR3 is 15 amino acids. CDR3 protein: CAWSTGTGAYYGYTF. The CDR3 region has the DNA TGTGCCTGGAGTACCGGGACAGGGGCGTACTATGGCTACACCTTC.

This chain joins TRBV4-3 and TRBJ1-1; TRBD1 agrees at 9 bases. There are 15 residues in the CDR3. Trimming removed 2 bases from V and 3 bases from J; junction bases left unmatched: 4. The germline V gene has CDR1 LGHNA and CDR2 YSLEER. The chain's CDR3 is CASSQQQGAHTEAFF. The DNA for the CDR3 is TGCGCCAGCAGCCAACAACAGGGGGCGCACACTGAAGCTTTCTTT.

The rearrangement links TRBV11-2 to TRBJ2-3; D unclear. Germline V gene sequence: CDR1 SGHAT, CDR2 FQNNGV. V lost 5 bases, J lost 0 bases, and 18 bases lay in between. The CDR3 is 17 amino acids. The DNA of the CDR3 is TGTGCCAGCAGCCGGTATAGCCGCCCGACTAGCACAGATACGCAGTATTTT. Its translation: CASSRYSRPTSTDTQYF.

This clone was counted a single time. The chain couples TRBV18 to TRBJ2-3; a possible D gene is TRBD1 (5 bases). Per the germline V gene, CDR1 is KGHSH and CDR2 is LQKENI. Trimming left V 0 bases short and J 2 bases short, with 6 bases between. The CDR3 totals 14 residues. Here the CDR3 reads CASSPPGVTDTQYF. CDR3 in DNA: TGTGCCAGCTCACCACCAGGGGTCACAGATACGCAGTATTTT.

The chain recombines TRBV6-5 with TRBJ2-2; D unclear. The CDR3 totals 12 residues. Germline V gene sequence: CDR1 MNHEY, CDR2 SVGAGI. Trimming left V 7 bases short and J 10 bases short, with 13 bases between. CDR3 sequence: CASNFSPQELFF. CDR3 in DNA: TGTGCCAGCAACTTTTCACCGCAGGAGCTGTTTTTT.

This clone was counted once. V and J are TRBV19 and TRBJ1-1, with 7 bases matching TRBD1. V gave up 7 bases and J gave up 4 bases; unmatched junction bases: 12. This CDR3 has 15 amino acids. Germline V CDR1 and CDR2: LNHDA, SQIVND (reference sequence). The CDR3 sequence is CASIPLWTGTTEAFF. CDR3 DNA sequence: TGTGCCAGTATACCCCTCTGGACAGGAACCACTGAAGCTTTCTTT.

In DNA form, the CDR3 reads TGTGCCAGCAGCACGGCAGATACGCAGTATTTT. Its protein product is CASSTADTQYF. The chain employs TRBV6-5 and TRBJ2-3; D unclear. CDR1 is MNHEY, CDR2 SVGAGI, per germline. Trimming shortened V by 6 bases and J by 4 bases, and 5 bases separated the two germline ends. CDR3 length: 11 amino acids.

This chain links TRBV7-8 with TRBJ2-3; no firm D call. The length of the CDR3 is 15 residues. V shed 7 bases and J shed 0 bases, with 14 bases lying between them. Looked up from germline, CDR1 is SGHVS and CDR2 is FQNEAQ. Here the CDR3 reads CASTDLRRSTDTQYF. The CDR3 DNA reads as TGTGCCAGCACCGATTTGCGGCGTAGCACAGATACGCAGTATTTT.

The gene calls are TRBV6-5 and TRBJ2-7; 11 bases are a match to TRBD1. With 2 bases clipped from V and 2 bases from J, the junction kept 2 bases outside the gene matches. The germline V gene encodes CDR1 MNHEY and CDR2 SVGAGI. The CDR3 length is 15 residues. Here the CDR3 reads CASSYRDRGTYEQYF. The CDR3 DNA reads as TGTGCCAGCAGTTACCGGGACAGGGGGACCTACGAGCAGTACTTC.

This chain joins TRBV5-4 and TRBJ2-1; D unclear. There are 15 residues in the CDR3. Trimming cost V 7 bases and J 4 bases, with 18 bases left between them. Germline lookup yields CDR1 SGHNT and CDR2 YYREEE (reference sequence). As DNA, the CDR3 is TGTGCCAGCTCGTCGGCGGTGCAGCTTTACAATGAGCAGTTCTTC. Amino acid sequence: CASSSAVQLYNEQFF.

V is TRBV24-1 and J is TRBJ1-2; D perhaps matches TRBD1 (5 bases). Germline-derived CDR1 and CDR2 are KGHDR and SFDVKD. This CDR3 is 17 amino acids long. V lost 0 bases and J lost 5, with 18 bases in between. CDR3 residues: CATSDLQGWSEAYGYTF. CDR3 DNA: TGTGCCACCAGTGATTTGCAGGGATGGTCTGAGGCGTATGGCTACACCTTC.

This chain uses TRBV19 with TRBJ1-3, with D possibly being TRBD1 (5 bases). Germline V lookup: CDR1 LNHDA, CDR2 SQIVND (reference sequence). The V gene lost 7 bases and the J gene lost 0 bases, with 10 bases spanning the gap. The CDR3 runs to 14 residues. In DNA, the CDR3 is TGTGCCAGTACTCCGGGACTCTCTGGAAACACCATATATTTT. This translates into CASTPGLSGNTIYF.

The chain carries TRBV4-1 and TRBJ2-7, with TRBD1 identical over 8 bases. Germline V gene sequence: CDR1 MGHRA, CDR2 YSYEKL. This CDR3 has 15 amino acids. V shed 2 bases and J 3 bases; nucleotides not matched to a gene: 6. CDR3 in amino acids: CASSQMTGEYYEQYF. CDR3 bases: TGCGCCAGCAGCCAAATGACAGGGGAGTACTACGAGCAGTACTTC.

The V gene is TRBV6-6, the J gene TRBJ1-4; 7 bases map to TRBD1. V was clipped by 7 bases and J by 7 bases; unmatched bases: 6. CDR1 is MNHNY, CDR2 SVGAGI, per germline (reference sequence). The CDR3 spans 13 residues. Here the CDR3 DNA reads TGTGCCAGCACAAACAGGGGCGGTGAAAAACTGTTTTTT. Protein: CASTNRGGEKLFF.

This rearrangement joins TRBV24-1 to TRBJ2-3; no clear D. V gave up 9 bases and J gave up 10 bases, with 13 bases separating them. This CDR3 is 11 amino acids long. Per germline, CDR1 KGHDR and CDR2 SFDVKD. CDR3 loop: CATALEDPQYF. The CDR3 DNA is TGTGCCACCGCTCTTGAGGATCCGCAGTATTTT.

This clone was detected a few times. This sequence joins TRBV4-3 and TRBJ2-2, with D possibly matching TRBD2 (6 bases). The CDR3 has 16 residues. The V end was cut by 0 bases, the J end by 4 bases, with 12 bases between. Germline assignment: CDR1 LGHNA and CDR2 YSLEER. The CDR3 loop is CASSQDHWGGTGELFF. CDR3 DNA: TGCGCCAGCAGCCAAGATCACTGGGGAGGCACCGGGGAGCTGTTTTTT.

This clone was seen more than once but under ten times. The V call is TRBV27, the J call TRBJ1-5, with D perhaps matching TRBD1 (5 bases). There are 14 residues in the CDR3. Germline assignment: CDR1 MNHEY and CDR2 SMNVEV (reference sequence). V was shortened by 1 base and J by 6 bases, with 10 bases between the two germline ends. CDR3 residues: CASSLFKGIQPQHF. DNA for the CDR3: TGTGCCAGCAGTTTATTCAAGGGGATTCAGCCCCAGCATTTT.

The V gene is TRBV6-5, the J gene TRBJ1-6, with 7 nucleotides matching TRBD1. The length of the CDR3 is 15 residues. Germline CDR1 and CDR2: MNHEY and SVGAGI. V lost 10 bases, J lost 0 bases, and 6 bases stayed unmatched. Written as DNA, the CDR3 is TGTGCCACCGGACAGGAGAGCTCCTATAATTCACCCCTCCACTTT. Translating gives CATGQESSYNSPLHF.

The V gene is TRBV27, the J gene TRBJ1-2; D is perhaps TRBD1 (5 bases). Germline V gene data show CDR1 as MNHEY and CDR2 as SMNVEV (reference sequence). The CDR3 contains 14 residues. V was pared by 2 bases and J by 5 bases, with 12 bases between. In nucleotides, the CDR3 is TGTGCCAGCAGTTTAGTTGGGGCTGGGTATGGCTACACCTTC. Its translation: CASSLVGAGYGYTF.

This clone was seen a few times. The chain employs TRBV7-9 and TRBJ1-2; tentatively, D is TRBD1 (6 bases). There are 15 residues in the CDR3. The V gene's germline CDR1 is SEHNR and CDR2 FQNEAQ (reference sequence). The V end lost 5 bases, the J end lost 2 bases, and 15 bases lay between the germline ends. The CDR3 sequence: CASSPQDSQNYGYTF. The CDR3 DNA is TGTGCCAGCAGCCCCCAGGACAGCCAGAACTATGGCTACACCTTC.

A single count supports this clone. The chain is built from TRBV7-9 and TRBJ2-1; 10 nucleotides agree with TRBD1. Germline values: CDR1 SEHNR, CDR2 FQNEAQ (reference sequence). The CDR3 covers 17 residues. The junction had 8 bases not matched to a gene; V was cut back by 1 base and J by 5 bases. This CDR3 reads CASSLGGGTGVNNEQFF. The CDR3 coding sequence is TGTGCCAGCAGCTTAGGGGGCGGGACAGGGGTCAACAATGAGCAGTTCTTC.